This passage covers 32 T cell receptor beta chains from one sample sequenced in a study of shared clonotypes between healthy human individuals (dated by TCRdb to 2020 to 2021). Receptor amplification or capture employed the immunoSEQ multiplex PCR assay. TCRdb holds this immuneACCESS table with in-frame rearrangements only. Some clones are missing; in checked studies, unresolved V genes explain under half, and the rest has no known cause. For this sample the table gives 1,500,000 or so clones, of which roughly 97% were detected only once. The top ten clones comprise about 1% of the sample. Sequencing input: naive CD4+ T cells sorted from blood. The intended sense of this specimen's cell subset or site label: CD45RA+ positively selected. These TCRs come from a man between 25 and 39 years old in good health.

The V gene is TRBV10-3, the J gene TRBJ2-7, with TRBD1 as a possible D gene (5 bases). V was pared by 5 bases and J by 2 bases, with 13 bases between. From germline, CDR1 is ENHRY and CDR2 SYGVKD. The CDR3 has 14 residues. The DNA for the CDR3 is TGTGCCATCAGTCAAAGGACACCGGCCTACGAGCAGTACTTC. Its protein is CAISQRTPAYEQYF.

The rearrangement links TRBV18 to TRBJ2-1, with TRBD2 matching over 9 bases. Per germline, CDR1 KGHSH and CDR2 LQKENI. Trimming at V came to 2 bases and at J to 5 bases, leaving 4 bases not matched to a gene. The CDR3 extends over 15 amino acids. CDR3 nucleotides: TGTGCCAGCTCACCATCACTAGCGGGTGACAATGAGCAGTTCTTC. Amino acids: CASSPSLAGDNEQFF.

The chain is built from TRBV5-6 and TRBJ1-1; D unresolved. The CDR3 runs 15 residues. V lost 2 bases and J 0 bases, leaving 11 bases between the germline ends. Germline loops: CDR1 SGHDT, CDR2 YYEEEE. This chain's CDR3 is CASSLGWAMNTEAFF. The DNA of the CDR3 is TGTGCCAGCAGCTTAGGATGGGCTATGAACACTGAAGCTTTCTTT.

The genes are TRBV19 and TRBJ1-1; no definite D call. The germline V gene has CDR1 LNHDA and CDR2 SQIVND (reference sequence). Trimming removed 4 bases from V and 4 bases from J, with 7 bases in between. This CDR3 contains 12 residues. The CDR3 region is CASSRASTEAFF. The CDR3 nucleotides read TGTGCCAGTAGTAGGGCATCCACTGAAGCTTTCTTT.

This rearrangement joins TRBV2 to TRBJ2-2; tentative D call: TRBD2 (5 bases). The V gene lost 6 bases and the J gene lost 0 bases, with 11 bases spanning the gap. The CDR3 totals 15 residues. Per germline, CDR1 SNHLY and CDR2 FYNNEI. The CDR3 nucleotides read TGTGCCAGCAGAGAGCGGACCTCGAACACCGGGGAGCTGTTTTTT. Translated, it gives CASRERTSNTGELFF.

DNA for the CDR3: TGTGCCACCCTTGCCAGGGAGTTGCGGAATGAGCAGTTCTTC. It yields the protein CATLARELRNEQFF. The V call is TRBV28, the J call TRBJ2-1; perhaps D is TRBD1 or TRBD2 (5 bases each). The CDR3 loop spans 14 amino acids. Germline V gene data show CDR1 as MDHEN and CDR2 as SYDVKM. Trimming shortened V by 10 bases and J by 7 bases, and 20 bases separated the two germline ends.

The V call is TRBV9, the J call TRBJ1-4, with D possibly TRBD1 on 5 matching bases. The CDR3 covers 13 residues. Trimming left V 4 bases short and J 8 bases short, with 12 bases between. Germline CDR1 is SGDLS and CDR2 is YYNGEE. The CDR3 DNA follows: TGTGCCAGCAGCCAGGGTATGCGGGAAAAACTGTTTTTT. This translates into CASSQGMREKLFF.

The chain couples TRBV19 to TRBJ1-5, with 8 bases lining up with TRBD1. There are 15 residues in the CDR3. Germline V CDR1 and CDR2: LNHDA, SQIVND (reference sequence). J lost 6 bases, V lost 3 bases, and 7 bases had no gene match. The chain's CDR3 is CASSIGQGQSQPQHF. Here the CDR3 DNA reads TGTGCCAGTAGTATTGGACAGGGTCAATCTCAGCCCCAGCATTTT.

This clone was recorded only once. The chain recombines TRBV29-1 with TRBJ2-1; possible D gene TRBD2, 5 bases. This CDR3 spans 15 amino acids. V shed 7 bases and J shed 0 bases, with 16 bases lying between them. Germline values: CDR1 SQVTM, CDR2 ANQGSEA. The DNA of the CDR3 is TGCAGCGGGAGGACGGACTCAAGCTCCTACAATGAGCAGTTCTTC. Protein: CSGRTDSSSYNEQFF.

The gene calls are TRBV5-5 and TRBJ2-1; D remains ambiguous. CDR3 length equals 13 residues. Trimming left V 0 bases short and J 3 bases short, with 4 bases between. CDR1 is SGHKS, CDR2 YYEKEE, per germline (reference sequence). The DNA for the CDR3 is TGTGCCAGCAGCTTGGGGTACTACAATGAGCAGTTCTTC. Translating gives CASSLGYYNEQFF.

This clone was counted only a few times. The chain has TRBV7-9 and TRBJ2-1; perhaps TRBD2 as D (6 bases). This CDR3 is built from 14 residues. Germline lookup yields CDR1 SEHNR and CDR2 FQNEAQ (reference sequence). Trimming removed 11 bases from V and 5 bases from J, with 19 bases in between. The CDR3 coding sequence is TGTGCCTGCCAGGTTCTAGCGACAAACAATGAGCAGTTCTTC. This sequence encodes CACQVLATNNEQFF.

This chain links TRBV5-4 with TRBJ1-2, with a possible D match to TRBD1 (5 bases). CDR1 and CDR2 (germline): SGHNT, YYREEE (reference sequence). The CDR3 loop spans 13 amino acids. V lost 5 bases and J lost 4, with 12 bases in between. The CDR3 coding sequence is TGTGCCAGCAGTTCTACAGGAGCCTATGGCTACACCTTC. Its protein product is CASSSTGAYGYTF.

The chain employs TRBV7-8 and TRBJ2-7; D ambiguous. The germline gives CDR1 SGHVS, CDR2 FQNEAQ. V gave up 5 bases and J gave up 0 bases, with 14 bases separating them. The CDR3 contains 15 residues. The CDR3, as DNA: TGTGCCAGCAGCCCCCGAGTCTCAAGCTCCTACGAGCAGTACTTC. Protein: CASSPRVSSSYEQYF.

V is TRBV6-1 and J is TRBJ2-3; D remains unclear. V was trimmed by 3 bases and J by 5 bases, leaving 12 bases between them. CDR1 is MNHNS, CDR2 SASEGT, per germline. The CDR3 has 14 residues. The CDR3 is CASSDALGVDTQYF. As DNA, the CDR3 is TGTGCCAGCAGTGACGCGTTGGGCGTAGATACGCAGTATTTT.

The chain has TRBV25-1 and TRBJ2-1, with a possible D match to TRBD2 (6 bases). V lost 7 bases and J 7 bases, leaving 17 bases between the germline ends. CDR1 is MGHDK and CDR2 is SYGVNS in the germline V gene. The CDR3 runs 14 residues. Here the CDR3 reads CASNTAGSGNEQFF. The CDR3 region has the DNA TGTGCCAGCAATACAGCCGGGAGCGGGAATGAGCAGTTCTTC.

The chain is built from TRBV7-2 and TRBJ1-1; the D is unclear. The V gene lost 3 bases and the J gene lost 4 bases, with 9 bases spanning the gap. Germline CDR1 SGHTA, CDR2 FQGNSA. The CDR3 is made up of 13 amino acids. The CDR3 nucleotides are TGTGCCAGCAGCTTTGCGGTCGGCACTGAAGCTTTCTTT. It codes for CASSFAVGTEAFF.

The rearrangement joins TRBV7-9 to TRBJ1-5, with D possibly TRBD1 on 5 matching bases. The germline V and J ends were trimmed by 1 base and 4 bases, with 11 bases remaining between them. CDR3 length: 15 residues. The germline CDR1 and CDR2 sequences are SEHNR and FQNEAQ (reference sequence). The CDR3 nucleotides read TGTGCCAGCAGCTTAGGTTTGGGGCGAAATCAGCCCCAGCATTTT. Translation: CASSLGLGRNQPQHF.

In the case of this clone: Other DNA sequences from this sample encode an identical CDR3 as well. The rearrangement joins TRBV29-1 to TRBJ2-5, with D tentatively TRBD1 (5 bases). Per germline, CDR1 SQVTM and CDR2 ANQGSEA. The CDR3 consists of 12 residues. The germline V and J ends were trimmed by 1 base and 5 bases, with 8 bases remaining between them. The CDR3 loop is CSVEGGAETQYF. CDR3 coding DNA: TGCAGCGTTGAAGGGGGCGCCGAGACCCAGTACTTC.

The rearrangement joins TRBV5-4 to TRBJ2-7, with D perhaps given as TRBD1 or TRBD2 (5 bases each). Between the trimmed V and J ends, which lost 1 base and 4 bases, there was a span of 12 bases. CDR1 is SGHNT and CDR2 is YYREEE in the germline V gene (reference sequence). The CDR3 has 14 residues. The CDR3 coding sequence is TGTGCCAGCAGCTTGTGGGACGGGCGGTACGAGCAGTACTTC. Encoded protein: CASSLWDGRYEQYF.

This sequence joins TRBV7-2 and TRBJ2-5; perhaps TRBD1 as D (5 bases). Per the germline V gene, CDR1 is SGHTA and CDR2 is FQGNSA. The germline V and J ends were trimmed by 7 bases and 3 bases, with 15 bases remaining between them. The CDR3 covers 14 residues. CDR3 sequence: CASTSGSPKETQYF. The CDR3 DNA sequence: TGTGCCAGCACCTCAGGGTCACCGAAAGAGACCCAGTACTTC.

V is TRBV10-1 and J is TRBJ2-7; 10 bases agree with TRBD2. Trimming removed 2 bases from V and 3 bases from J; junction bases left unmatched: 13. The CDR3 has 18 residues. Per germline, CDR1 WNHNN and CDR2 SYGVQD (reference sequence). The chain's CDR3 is CASSEGLAAWGPDYEQYF. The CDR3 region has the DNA TGCGCCAGCAGTGAGGGACTAGCGGCTTGGGGACCCGACTACGAGCAGTACTTC.

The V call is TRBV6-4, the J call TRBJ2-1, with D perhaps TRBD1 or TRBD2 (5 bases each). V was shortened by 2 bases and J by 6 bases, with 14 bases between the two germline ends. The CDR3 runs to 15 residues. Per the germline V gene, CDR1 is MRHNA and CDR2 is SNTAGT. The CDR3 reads CASSDRVGERNEQFF. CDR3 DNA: TGTGCCAGCAGTGACCGCGTGGGGGAACGCAATGAGCAGTTCTTC.

CDR3 in DNA: TGTGCCAGCAGCGCCACGGGACTCCTGATGAACACTGAAGCTTTCTTT. It encodes CASSATGLLMNTEAFF. The chain carries TRBV9 and TRBJ1-1; D perhaps matches TRBD1 (5 bases). Trimming removed 3 bases at V and 0 bases at J, with 15 bases between. CDR1 and CDR2 from the germline V gene are SGDLS and YYNGEE. The CDR3 is made up of 16 amino acids.

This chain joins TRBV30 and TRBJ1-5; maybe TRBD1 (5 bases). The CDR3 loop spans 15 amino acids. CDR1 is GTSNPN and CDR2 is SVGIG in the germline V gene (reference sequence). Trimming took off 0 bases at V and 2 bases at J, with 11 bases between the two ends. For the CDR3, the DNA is TGTGCCTGGAGTGTCGAATTGGGGGGCAATCAGCCCCAGCATTTT. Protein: CAWSVELGGNQPQHF.

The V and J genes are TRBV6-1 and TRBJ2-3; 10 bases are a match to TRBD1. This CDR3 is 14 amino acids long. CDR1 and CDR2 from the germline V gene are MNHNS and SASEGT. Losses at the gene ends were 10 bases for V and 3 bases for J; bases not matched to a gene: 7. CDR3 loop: CAIKRGQGTDTQYF. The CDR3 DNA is TGTGCCATCAAAAGGGGACAGGGGACAGATACGCAGTATTTT.

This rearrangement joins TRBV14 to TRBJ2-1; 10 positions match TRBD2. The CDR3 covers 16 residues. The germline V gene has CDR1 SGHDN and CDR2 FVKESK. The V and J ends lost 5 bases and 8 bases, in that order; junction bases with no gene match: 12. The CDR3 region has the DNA TGTGCCAGCAGCAACCTCCTAGCGGGAGTTTTCGATGAGCAGTTCTTC. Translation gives CASSNLLAGVFDEQFF.

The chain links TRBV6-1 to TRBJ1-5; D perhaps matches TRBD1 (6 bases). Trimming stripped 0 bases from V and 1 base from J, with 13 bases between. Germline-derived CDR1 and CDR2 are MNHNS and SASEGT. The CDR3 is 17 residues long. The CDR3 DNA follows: TGTGCCAGCAGTGAAGCTTTAACAGGGCGAAGCAATCAGCCCCAGCATTTT. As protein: CASSEALTGRSNQPQHF.

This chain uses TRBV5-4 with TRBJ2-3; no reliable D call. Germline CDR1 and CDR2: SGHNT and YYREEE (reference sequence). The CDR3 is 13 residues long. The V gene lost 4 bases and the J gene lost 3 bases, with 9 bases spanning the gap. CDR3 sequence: CASSPQLTDTQYF. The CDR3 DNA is TGTGCCAGCAGCCCCCAGCTTACAGATACGCAGTATTTT.

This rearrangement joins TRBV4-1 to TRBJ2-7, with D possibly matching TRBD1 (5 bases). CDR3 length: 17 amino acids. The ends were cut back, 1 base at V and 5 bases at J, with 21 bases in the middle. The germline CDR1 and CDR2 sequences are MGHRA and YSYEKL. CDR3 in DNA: TGCGCCAGCAGCCAAGGGGCGTTCCAGGGCCTCTACAACGAGCAGTACTTC. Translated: CASSQGAFQGLYNEQYF.

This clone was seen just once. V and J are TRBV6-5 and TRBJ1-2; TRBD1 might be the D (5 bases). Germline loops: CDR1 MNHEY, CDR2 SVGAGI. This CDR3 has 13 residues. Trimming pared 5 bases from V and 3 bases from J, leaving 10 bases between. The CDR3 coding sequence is TGTGCCAGCAGTCGCACAGGCCACTATGGCTACACCTTC. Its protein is CASSRTGHYGYTF.

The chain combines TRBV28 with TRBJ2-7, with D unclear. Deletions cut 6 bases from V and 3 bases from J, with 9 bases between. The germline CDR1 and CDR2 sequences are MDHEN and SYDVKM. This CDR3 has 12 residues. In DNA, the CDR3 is TGTGCCAGCAGCCCACTCTTCTACGAGCAGTACTTC. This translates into CASSPLFYEQYF.

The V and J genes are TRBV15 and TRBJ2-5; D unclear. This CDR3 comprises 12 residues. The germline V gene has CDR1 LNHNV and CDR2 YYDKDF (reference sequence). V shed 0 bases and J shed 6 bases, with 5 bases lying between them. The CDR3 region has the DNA TGTGCCACCAGCAGAGAGGGCCAGACCCAGTACTTC. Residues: CATSREGQTQYF.